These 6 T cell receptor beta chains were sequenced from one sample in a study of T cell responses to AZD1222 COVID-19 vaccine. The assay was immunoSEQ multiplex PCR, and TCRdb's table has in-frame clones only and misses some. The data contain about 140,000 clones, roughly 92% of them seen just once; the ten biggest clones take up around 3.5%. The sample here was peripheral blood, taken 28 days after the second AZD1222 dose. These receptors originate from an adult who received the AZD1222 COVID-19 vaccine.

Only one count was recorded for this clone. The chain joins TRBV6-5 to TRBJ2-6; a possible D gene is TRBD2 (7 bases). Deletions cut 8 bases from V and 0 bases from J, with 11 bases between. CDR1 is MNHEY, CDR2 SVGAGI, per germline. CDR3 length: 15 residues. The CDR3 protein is CASGGGGSGANVLTF. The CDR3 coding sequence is TGTGCCAGCGGGGGAGGGGGCTCTGGGGCCAACGTCCTGACTTTC.

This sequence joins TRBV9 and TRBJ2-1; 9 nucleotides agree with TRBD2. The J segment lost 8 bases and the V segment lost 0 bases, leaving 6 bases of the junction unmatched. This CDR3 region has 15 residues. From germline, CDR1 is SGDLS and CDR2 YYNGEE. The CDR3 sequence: CASSVASGRSDEQFF. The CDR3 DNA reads TGTGCCAGCAGCGTAGCCAGCGGGAGGTCAGATGAGCAGTTCTTC.

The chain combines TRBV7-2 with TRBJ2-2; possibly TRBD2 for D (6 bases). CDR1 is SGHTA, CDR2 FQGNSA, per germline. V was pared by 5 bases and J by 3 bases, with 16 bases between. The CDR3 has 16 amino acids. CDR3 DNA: TGTGCCAGCAGCGAATACCGGGAGTTAGACACCGGGGAGCTGTTTTTT. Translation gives CASSEYRELDTGELFF.

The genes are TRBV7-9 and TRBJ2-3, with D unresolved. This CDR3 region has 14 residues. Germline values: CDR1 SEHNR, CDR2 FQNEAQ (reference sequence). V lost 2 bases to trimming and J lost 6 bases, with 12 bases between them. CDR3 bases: TGTGCCAGCAGCTTATCAGCAGTGGCCGATACGCAGTATTTT. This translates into CASSLSAVADTQYF.

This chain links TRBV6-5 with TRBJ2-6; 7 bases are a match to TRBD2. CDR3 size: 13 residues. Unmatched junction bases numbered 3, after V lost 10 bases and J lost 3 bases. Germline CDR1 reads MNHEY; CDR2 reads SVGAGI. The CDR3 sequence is CATGGYGANVLTF. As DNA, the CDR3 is TGTGCCACCGGGGGGTATGGGGCCAACGTCCTGACTTTC.

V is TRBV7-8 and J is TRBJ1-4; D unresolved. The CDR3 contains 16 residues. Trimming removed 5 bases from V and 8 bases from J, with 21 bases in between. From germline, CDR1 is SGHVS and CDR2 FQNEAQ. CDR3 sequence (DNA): TGTGCCAGCAGCAAAAGGTCGGCGGAGGGTAGGGAAAAACTGTTTTTT. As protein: CASSKRSAEGREKLFF.